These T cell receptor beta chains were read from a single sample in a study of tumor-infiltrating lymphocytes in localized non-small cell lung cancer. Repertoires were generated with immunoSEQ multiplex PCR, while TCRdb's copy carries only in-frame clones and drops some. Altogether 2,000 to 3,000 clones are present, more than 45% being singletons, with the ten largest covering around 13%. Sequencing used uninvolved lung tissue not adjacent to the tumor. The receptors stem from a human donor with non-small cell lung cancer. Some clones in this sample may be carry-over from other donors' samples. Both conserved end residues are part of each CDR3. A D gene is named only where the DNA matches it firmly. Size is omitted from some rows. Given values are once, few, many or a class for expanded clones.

cdr3_aa: CASSDVNTGELFF; cdr3_nt: TGTGCCAGTAGTGATGTTAACACCGGGGAGCTGTTTTTT; d_call: .; clone_size: medium-sized; v_call: TRBV19; j_call: TRBJ2-2
cdr3_aa: CASSTRGSYNSPLHF; cdr3_nt: TGTGCCAGCAGCACCAGAGGGTCCTATAATTCACCCCTCCACTTT; d_call: .; clone_size: large; v_call: TRBV11-2; j_call: TRBJ1-6
cdr3_aa: CASSPRGSGETQYF; cdr3_nt: TGTGCCAGCAGCCCTCGGGGGAGCGGGGAGACCCAGTACTTC; d_call: .; clone_size: few; v_call: TRBV28; j_call: TRBJ2-5
cdr3_aa: CASSMGGVSNTEAFF; cdr3_nt: TGTGCCAGTAGTATGGGCGGGGTTTCAAACACTGAAGCTTTCTTT; d_call: .; clone_size: .; v_call: TRBV19; j_call: TRBJ1-1
cdr3_aa: CASSLSPLETYEQYF; cdr3_nt: TGCGCCAGCAGCTTGTCCCCATTAGAGACTTACGAGCAGTACTTC; d_call: .; clone_size: few; v_call: TRBV5-1; j_call: TRBJ2-7
cdr3_aa: CASSSTGELFF; cdr3_nt: TGTGCCAGCAGCTCCACCGGGGAGCTGTTTTTT; d_call: .; clone_size: few; v_call: TRBV7-9; j_call: TRBJ2-2
cdr3_aa: CASSYSQGYTEAFF; cdr3_nt: TGTGCCAGCAGTTACTCACAGGGATACACTGAAGCTTTCTTT; d_call: .; clone_size: .; v_call: TRBV6-5; j_call: TRBJ1-1
cdr3_aa: CASPLGVETQYF; cdr3_nt: TGTGCCAGCCCCCTGGGGGTGGAGACCCAGTACTTC; d_call: .; clone_size: few; v_call: TRBV7-6; j_call: TRBJ2-5
cdr3_aa: CASSYSWTGASSGYTF; cdr3_nt: TGTGCCAGCAGTTACTCCTGGACAGGGGCTAGTTCGGGCTACACCTTC; d_call: TRBD1; clone_size: .; v_call: TRBV6-5; j_call: TRBJ1-2
cdr3_aa: CASSAGQGYETQYF; cdr3_nt: TGTGCCAGCAGCGCCGGACAGGGATACGAGACCCAGTACTTC; d_call: TRBD1; clone_size: few; v_call: TRBV9; j_call: TRBJ2-5
cdr3_aa: CAISESSGSTGNTIYF; cdr3_nt: TGTGCCATCAGTGAGTCGTCGGGGAGTACTGGAAACACCATATATTTT; d_call: .; clone_size: .; v_call: TRBV10-3; j_call: TRBJ1-3
cdr3_aa: CASAFHNQPQHF; cdr3_nt: TGTGCCAGTGCTTTTCACAATCAGCCCCAGCATTTT; d_call: .; clone_size: few; v_call: TRBV28; j_call: TRBJ1-5
cdr3_aa: CVGRTGLNTEAFF; cdr3_nt: TGTGTAGGCCGCACAGGCCTGAACACTGAAGCTTTCTTT; d_call: .; clone_size: once; v_call: TRBV29-1; j_call: TRBJ1-1
cdr3_aa: CASRKGGVANEQFF; cdr3_nt: TGCGCCAGCAGGAAGGGGGGAGTTGCAAATGAGCAGTTCTTC; d_call: .; clone_size: .; v_call: TRBV4-1; j_call: TRBJ2-1
cdr3_aa: CSVERRLTDTQYF; cdr3_nt: TGCAGCGTTGAAAGGCGGCTCACAGATACGCAGTATTTT; d_call: .; clone_size: .; v_call: TRBV29-1; j_call: TRBJ2-3
cdr3_aa: CASSHGGSKSYEQYF; cdr3_nt: TGTGCCAGCAGCCACGGGGGAAGTAAGTCCTACGAGCAGTACTTC; d_call: .; clone_size: .; v_call: TRBV7-2; j_call: TRBJ2-7
cdr3_aa: CAWSREGYGDYGYTF; cdr3_nt: TGTGCCTGGAGTCGGGAGGGTTACGGGGACTATGGCTACACCTTC; d_call: .; clone_size: few; v_call: TRBV30; j_call: TRBJ1-2
cdr3_aa: CASSVAQGNTEAFF; cdr3_nt: TGTGCCAGCAGCGTAGCTCAAGGAAACACTGAAGCTTTCTTT; d_call: .; clone_size: .; v_call: TRBV9; j_call: TRBJ1-1
cdr3_aa: CASSLRFNTEAFF; cdr3_nt: TGTGCCAGCAGCCTCCGCTTCAATACTGAAGCTTTCTTT; d_call: .; clone_size: .; v_call: TRBV27; j_call: TRBJ1-1
cdr3_aa: CASSFTGLRDGEQFF; cdr3_nt: TGTGCCAGCAGCTTTACAGGGCTCCGGGACGGTGAGCAGTTCTTC; d_call: .; clone_size: few; v_call: TRBV7-8; j_call: TRBJ2-1
cdr3_aa: CASSYARGNSPLHF; cdr3_nt: TGTGCCAGCAGTTACGCCAGGGGCAATTCACCCCTCCACTTT; d_call: .; clone_size: .; v_call: TRBV6-5; j_call: TRBJ1-6
cdr3_aa: CASASSLGEQYF; cdr3_nt: TGTGCCAGCGCTTCGTCCCTGGGGGAGCAGTACTTC; d_call: .; clone_size: .; v_call: TRBV28; j_call: TRBJ2-7